Listed here are 24 T cell receptor beta chains from one sample, sequenced in a study of blood T cell repertoires in COVID-19. Libraries were prepared by immunoSEQ multiplex PCR; TCRdb keeps only in-frame clonotypes and omits some of them. The repertoire has roughly 91,000 clones, roughly four fifths of them found once; the top ten carry 1.2%. The sample comprised peripheral blood. Receptors originate from a woman older than 75 with acute or convalescent COVID-19.

The J gene is TRBJ2-7, the V gene TRBV23-1; D gene ambiguous. TRBV23-1 is an ORF for which the function is uncertain. The CDR3 has 11 residues. Deletions cut 9 bases from V and 3 bases from J, with 9 bases between. CDR3 amino acids: CARTPGYEQYF. The CDR3, as DNA: TGCGCCAGGACTCCGGGCTACGAGCAGTACTTC.

The rearrangement joins TRBV5-1 to TRBJ2-2; D perhaps matches TRBD2 (5 bases). Trimming left V 3 bases short and J 4 bases short, with 13 bases between. CDR1 SGHRS and CDR2 YFSETQ come from the germline V gene. The CDR3 has 15 amino acids. CDR3 DNA sequence: TGCGCCAGCAGCTACTCCGGGAAGGTCACCGGGGAGCTGTTTTTT. Protein sequence: CASSYSGKVTGELFF.

The chain uses TRBV3-1 (or the pseudogene TRBV3-2) and TRBJ2-7; 10 nucleotides match TRBD2. Trimming at V came to 6 bases and at J to 2 bases, leaving 4 bases not matched to a gene. CDR1 is LGHDT, CDR2 YNNKEL, per germline (reference sequence). The CDR3 is 14 amino acids. The CDR3 here is CASSLGLAAYEQYF. The CDR3 nucleotides are TGTGCCAGCAGTCTCGGACTAGCGGCCTACGAGCAGTACTTC.

The chain links TRBV9 to TRBJ2-3; 7 positions match TRBD2. V lost 0 bases to trimming and J lost 5 bases; unmatched junction nucleotides: 6. This CDR3 is built from 15 residues. CDR1 and CDR2 (germline): SGDLS, YYNGEE. This CDR3 is CASSVAGWEGDTQYF. The DNA of the CDR3 is TGTGCCAGCAGCGTAGCCGGGTGGGAGGGAGATACGCAGTATTTT. Together with reference TRBV9 and TRBJ2-3, the CDR3 gives the full variable domain: DSGVTQTPKHLITATGQRVTLRCSPRSGDLSVYWYQQSLDQGLQFLIQYYNGEERAKGNILERFSAQQFPDLHSELNLSSLELGDSALYFCASSVAGWEGDTQYFGPGTRLTVL.

J is TRBJ1-6 and V is TRBV7-9; 9 bases align to TRBD1. The CDR3 contains 14 residues. Germline assignment: CDR1 SEHNR and CDR2 FQNEAQ (reference sequence). J lost 14 bases, V lost 8 bases, and 13 bases had no gene match. Written as DNA, the CDR3 is TGTGCCAGCTCCTACGGGGACAGGGTAACGGCCCTCCACTTT. Translation gives CASSYGDRVTALHF.

This sequence joins TRBV21-1 and TRBJ2-7; the DNA was not used to check the table's D call, TRBD2. TRBV21-1 is assigned pseudogene status. CDR3 size: 16 residues. This CDR3 is CASSIGTSDLDYEQYF. CDR3 DNA: TGTGCCAGCAGCATCGGGACTAGCGACCTGGACTACGAGCAGTACTTC.

This clone was seen just once. V usage is TRBV5-4 and J usage is TRBJ1-3; D is perhaps TRBD1 (5 bases). V shed 0 bases and J shed 0 bases, with 10 bases lying between them. The CDR3 totals 16 residues. CDR1 is SGHNT, CDR2 YYREEE, per germline (reference sequence). Here the CDR3 reads CASSLAGGSSGNTIYF. CDR3 in DNA: TGTGCCAGCAGCTTGGCCGGGGGGAGCTCTGGAAACACCATATATTTT.

This clone was observed a single time. This chain uses TRBV6-5 with TRBJ1-5; the D gene is possibly TRBD1 (6 bases). The germline V gene has CDR1 MNHEY and CDR2 SVGAGI. V was cut by 0 bases and J by 10 bases, with 13 bases left in between. The CDR3 length is 14 residues. The CDR3 sequence: CASSYSRTVGPQHF. DNA for the CDR3: TGTGCCAGCAGTTACTCCCGGACAGTCGGCCCCCAGCATTTT.

The chain carries TRBV4-2 and TRBJ2-5; D remains unclear. The V end was cut by 4 bases, the J end by 1 base, with 7 bases between. The CDR3 length is 13 residues. Germline CDR1 reads LGHNA; CDR2 reads YNFKEQ. CDR3 DNA: TGTGCCAGCAGCCGGGCCGTCCAAGAGACCCAGTACTTC. This translates into CASSRAVQETQYF.

V is TRBV5-1 and J is TRBJ2-7; TRBD1 is a possible D gene (6 bases). The CDR3 totals 14 residues. Germline V gives CDR1 SGHRS, CDR2 YFSETQ. V was clipped by 4 bases and J by 3 bases, with 14 bases between them. The CDR3: CASSQQTGNYEQYF. The CDR3 region has the DNA TGCGCCAGCAGCCAGCAGACAGGTAACTACGAGCAGTACTTC.

V and J are TRBV5-4 and TRBJ2-4; weak D call: TRBD1 (5 bases). The germline V gene encodes CDR1 SGHNT and CDR2 YYREEE (reference sequence). V was clipped by 4 bases and J by 7 bases, with 21 bases between them. The CDR3 contains 16 residues. CDR3 region: CASSNFHQGTDNIQYF. The CDR3, as DNA: TGTGCCAGCAGCAACTTTCATCAGGGTACGGACAACATTCAGTACTTC.

This clone showed up just a few times. The chain has TRBV28 and TRBJ2-1; 11 nucleotides line up with TRBD2. With 6 bases clipped from V and 6 bases from J, the junction kept 7 bases outside the gene matches. The CDR3 runs 15 residues. CDR1 and CDR2 (germline): MDHEN, SYDVKM. The CDR3 nucleotides are TGTGCCAGCAGCCTAACTAGCGGGAGAGTCAATGAGCAGTTCTTC. It is translated as CASSLTSGRVNEQFF.

The chain uses TRBV3-1 (or the pseudogene TRBV3-2) and TRBJ2-5; weak D call: TRBD2 (5 bases). Germline CDR1 is LGHDT and CDR2 is YNNKEL (reference sequence). The CDR3 extends over 14 amino acids. Deletions cut 4 bases from V and 1 base from J, with 10 bases between. CDR3 sequence reads: CASSRPEGQETQYF. The CDR3 DNA is TGTGCCAGCAGCCGCCCTGAGGGCCAAGAGACCCAGTACTTC.

This rearrangement joins TRBV5-4 to TRBJ2-1; 11 nucleotides match TRBD1. The V gene end was trimmed by 5 bases and the J gene end by 4 bases; junction bases not matched to a gene: 5. CDR1 is SGHNT and CDR2 is YYREEE in the germline V gene (reference sequence). CDR3 length: 15 amino acids. The chain's CDR3 is CASSGGQGAYNEQFF. CDR3 in DNA: TGTGCCAGCAGTGGAGGACAGGGGGCGTACAATGAGCAGTTCTTC.

The chain links TRBV6-5 to TRBJ2-5; tentatively, D is TRBD2 (5 bases). Trimming took off 8 bases at V and 2 bases at J, with 9 bases between the two ends. This CDR3 has 12 residues. Per germline, CDR1 MNHEY and CDR2 SVGAGI. The DNA for the CDR3 is TGTGCCAGCGGGAGAAGACAAGAGACCCAGTACTTC. It specifies CASGRRQETQYF.

The V and J genes are TRBV28 and TRBJ2-7; TRBD1 might be the D (5 bases). Germline-derived CDR1 and CDR2 are MDHEN and SYDVKM. V lost 2 bases and J lost 3, with 8 bases in between. There are 13 residues in the CDR3. In DNA, the CDR3 is TGTGCCAGCAGTTTAGGGGCGGTCTACGAGCAGTACTTC. It codes for CASSLGAVYEQYF.

The gene calls are TRBV6-6 and TRBJ1-2; D may be TRBD1 (5 bases). The CDR3 is 11 amino acids. Trimming took 0 bases from V and 13 from J, leaving 9 bases between them. Looked up from germline, CDR1 is MNHNY and CDR2 is SVGAGI (reference sequence). The CDR3 sequence is CASSYSQVCTF. In nucleotides, the CDR3 is TGTGCCAGCAGTTACTCACAGGTCTGCACCTTC.

The rearrangement joins TRBV5-1 to TRBJ1-4; TRBD1 matches at 8 bases. V dropped 4 bases and J dropped 7; count of bases not matched to a gene: 6. This CDR3 is 14 amino acids long. Germline lookup yields CDR1 SGHRS and CDR2 YFSETQ. This CDR3 reads CASSVQGGGEKLFF. The DNA of the CDR3 is TGCGCCAGCAGCGTACAGGGGGGCGGTGAAAAACTGTTTTTT.

The rearrangement uses TRBV9 and TRBJ2-5; 9 bases fit TRBD2. CDR1 and CDR2 from the germline V gene are SGDLS and YYNGEE. V lost 5 bases, J lost 2 bases, and 7 bases stayed unmatched. The CDR3 is 15 amino acids. CDR3 bases: TGTGCCAGCAGTTCCCTAGCGGGGCCACAAGAGACCCAGTACTTC. Protein: CASSSLAGPQETQYF.

This chain links TRBV5-1 with TRBJ2-2; possible D gene TRBD1, 7 bases. The germline V gene has CDR1 SGHRS and CDR2 YFSETQ. The germline V and J ends were trimmed by 4 bases and 5 bases, with 15 bases remaining between them. The CDR3 has 15 amino acids. The CDR3 nucleotides are TGCGCCAGCAGCCGGGGGACAGTTCTAACCGGGGAGCTGTTTTTT. Protein product: CASSRGTVLTGELFF.

The rearrangement joins TRBV6-5 to TRBJ2-7, with a weak D call TRBD1 (6 bases). Germline V gives CDR1 MNHEY, CDR2 SVGAGI. The V gene lost 1 base and the J gene lost 7 bases, with 11 bases spanning the gap. The CDR3 runs 13 residues. The CDR3 reads CASSYFTGSEQYF. The CDR3 nucleotides are TGTGCCAGCAGTTACTTCACAGGGAGTGAGCAGTACTTC.

The V call is TRBV2, the J call TRBJ1-4; D remains ambiguous. Germline CDR1 is SNHLY and CDR2 is FYNNEI. This CDR3 contains 15 residues. V was cut by 7 bases and J by 0 bases, with 12 bases left in between. In DNA, the CDR3 is TGTGCCAGCATTGCCTATATCGCAACTAATGAAAAACTGTTTTTT. Translation: CASIAYIATNEKLFF.

This clone was detected only once. The chain joins TRBV5-1 to TRBJ1-5; D unclear. V lost 0 bases, J lost 1 base, and 11 bases lay in between. Germline lookup yields CDR1 SGHRS and CDR2 YFSETQ. This CDR3 is built from 16 residues. CDR3 residues: CASSLGEGVSNQPQHF. The CDR3, as DNA: TGCGCCAGCAGCTTGGGAGAGGGAGTGAGCAATCAGCCCCAGCATTTT.

The chain carries TRBV5-1 and TRBJ1-2; D unclear. Germline lookup yields CDR1 SGHRS and CDR2 YFSETQ. Trimming took off 0 bases at V and 2 bases at J, with 5 bases between the two ends. The CDR3 is made up of 13 amino acids. The CDR3: CASSLDQNYGYTF. DNA of the CDR3: TGCGCCAGCAGCTTGGATCAGAACTATGGCTACACCTTC.